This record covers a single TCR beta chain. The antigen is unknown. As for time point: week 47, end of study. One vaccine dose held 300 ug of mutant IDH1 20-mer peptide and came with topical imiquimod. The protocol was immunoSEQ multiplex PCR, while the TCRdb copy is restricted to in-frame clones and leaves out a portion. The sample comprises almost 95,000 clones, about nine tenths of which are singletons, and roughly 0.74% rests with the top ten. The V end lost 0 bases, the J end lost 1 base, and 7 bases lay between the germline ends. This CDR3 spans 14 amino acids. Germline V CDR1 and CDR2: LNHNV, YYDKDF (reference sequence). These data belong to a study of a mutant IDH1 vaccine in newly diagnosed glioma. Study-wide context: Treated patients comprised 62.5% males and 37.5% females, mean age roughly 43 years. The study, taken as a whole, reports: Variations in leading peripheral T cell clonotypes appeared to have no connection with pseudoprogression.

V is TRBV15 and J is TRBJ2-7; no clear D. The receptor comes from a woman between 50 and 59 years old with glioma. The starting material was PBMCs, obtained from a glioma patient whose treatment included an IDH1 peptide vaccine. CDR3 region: CATSRDRPSYEQYF. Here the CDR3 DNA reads TGTGCCACCAGCAGAGATAGGCCATCCTACGAGCAGTACTTC.